A single TCR beta chain is shown here with its context. Its antigen is not known. These data come from a study of Ad26.COV2.S vaccination and SARS-CoV-2 variants. About the study: The Ad26.COV2.S arm of the COV1001 trial was where the donor was placed. By the intramuscular route, Ad26.COV2.S was given once, or twice 56 days apart. General study points: An underestimation of total T cell responses may have resulted from the TCR breadth and depth analyses.

Germline CDR1 reads SGDLS; CDR2 reads YYNGEE. Trimming cost V 4 bases and J 5 bases, with 19 bases left between them. This CDR3 is built from 15 residues. Specified treatment: roughly 19 received Ad26.COV2.S at low or high dose, single or two shots; about five received placebo; per-sample allocation not given. Sampling was done on day 63 after the first vaccine or placebo injection. Vaccination employed an Ad26 vector expressing the Wuhan-strain SARS-CoV-2 spike. The table came from immunoSEQ multiplex PCR; TCRdb's copy has only in-frame clones and leaves some out. The sample records about 400,000 clones, around nine tenths being singletons.

The J gene is TRBJ2-7, the V gene TRBV9; D possibly corresponds to TRBD1 (8 bases). The sequenced sample was peripheral blood, obtained in a trial of Ad26.COV2.S vaccine versus placebo. The receptor was derived from a person between 18 and 60 years old who received the Ad26.COV2.S COVID-19 vaccine or a placebo. CDR3 in DNA: TGTGCCAGCAGCCCTCGGGGGGCAGGGGGCGACGAGCAGTACTTC. This codes for CASSPRGAGGDEQYF.